These 27 T cell receptor beta chains came from one sample sequenced in a study of cytomegalovirus exposure and HLA in healthy donors. The PCR employed 60 Vbeta primers together with 13 Jbeta primers. Sequenced by immunoSEQ multiplex PCR; TCRdb stores in-frame clones only, minus some. The sample holds about 120,000 clones, over 60% seen once. The source material was PBMCs. The receptors were sampled from a human donor in good health.

V usage is TRBV7-6 and J usage is TRBJ2-3; D gene ambiguous. The CDR3 consists of 17 residues. From germline, CDR1 is SGHVS and CDR2 FNYEAQ. V lost 1 base and J 4 bases, leaving 18 bases between the germline ends. This CDR3 reads CASSLGSAGFSADTQYF. CDR3 nucleotide sequence: TGTGCCAGCAGCTTAGGGTCGGCAGGCTTTTCCGCAGATACGCAGTATTTT. Based on the CDR3 plus reference TRBV7-6 and TRBJ2-3, the full variable domain is GAGVSQSPRYKVTKRGQDVALRCDPISGHVSLYWYRQALGQGPEFLTYFNYEAQQDKSGLPNDRFSAERPEGSISTLTIQRTEQRDSAMYRCASSLGSAGFSADTQYFGPGTRLTVL.

This clone occurred once. The chain recombines TRBV5-1 with TRBJ2-7; tentatively, D is TRBD1 (6 bases). Germline CDR1 is SGHRS and CDR2 is YFSETQ. Trimming cost V 5 bases and J 3 bases, with 18 bases left between them. This CDR3 region has 15 residues. CDR3: CASSLGAQGFYEQYF. As DNA, the CDR3 is TGCGCCAGCAGTCTGGGGGCGCAGGGTTTCTACGAGCAGTACTTC.

This chain connects TRBV27 to TRBJ1-1; D might be TRBD1 (5 bases). The CDR3 is made up of 15 amino acids. From germline, CDR1 is MNHEY and CDR2 SMNVEV (reference sequence). Trimming stripped 0 bases from V and 5 bases from J, with 13 bases between. This CDR3 is CASSLSQGLRTEAFF. CDR3 nucleotides: TGTGCCAGCAGTTTATCTCAGGGTTTGAGGACTGAAGCTTTCTTT.

The J gene is TRBJ2-1, the V gene TRBV9; 10 nucleotides line up with TRBD2. V was clipped by 0 bases and J by 8 bases; unmatched bases: 5. Germline V gene sequence: CDR1 SGDLS, CDR2 YYNGEE. The CDR3 covers 15 residues. CDR3 in amino acids: CASSVASGSFDEQFF. The DNA of the CDR3 is TGTGCCAGCAGCGTAGCTAGCGGGAGTTTCGATGAGCAGTTCTTC.

The rearrangement uses TRBV19 and TRBJ1-5, with 8 positions matching TRBD1. CDR1 is LNHDA, CDR2 SQIVND, per germline (reference sequence). The CDR3 totals 14 residues. With V trimmed by 2 bases and J by 4 bases, 1 base remained unmatched. CDR3 DNA sequence: TGTGCCAGTAGTATAAGACAGGGGAATCAGCCCCAGCATTTT. Protein: CASSIRQGNQPQHF.

The rearrangement links TRBV10-2 to TRBJ1-2, with TRBD1 matching over 7 bases. J lost 7 bases, V lost 3 bases, and 8 bases had no gene match. This CDR3 has 14 amino acids. Germline CDR1 is WSHSY and CDR2 is SAAADI. The CDR3 nucleotides read TGCGCCAGCAGTGATCCGACAGGGTTAGTTGGCTACACCTTC. It translates to CASSDPTGLVGYTF.

The chain uses TRBV4-1 and TRBJ2-5; the match to TRBD1 covers 10 bases. The CDR3 extends over 18 amino acids. V was clipped by 0 bases and J by 5 bases; unmatched bases: 12. From germline, CDR1 is MGHRA and CDR2 YSYEKL. This CDR3 reads CASSQDRQGALAWETQYF. In DNA form, the CDR3 reads TGCGCCAGCAGCCAAGATCGACAGGGGGCGCTGGCGTGGGAGACCCAGTACTTC.

CDR3 DNA sequence: TGCGCCAGCATGGCTAGCGGGAGCCACAATGAGCAGTTCTTC. Its protein product is CASMASGSHNEQFF. The chain links TRBV10-2 to TRBJ2-1; 10 nucleotides align to TRBD2. The germline CDR1 and CDR2 sequences are WSHSY and SAAADI. The CDR3 totals 14 residues. The V gene end was trimmed by 7 bases and the J gene end by 5 bases; junction bases not matched to a gene: 5.

This clone was recorded once. The chain employs TRBV5-6 and TRBJ1-5; a possible D gene is TRBD1 (5 bases). Trimming left V 0 bases short and J 6 bases short, with 7 bases between. CDR1 and CDR2 (germline): SGHDT, YYEEEE. There are 13 residues in the CDR3. The DNA of the CDR3 is TGTGCCAGCAGCTTGGCGGGGGGTCAGCCCCAGCATTTT. Translated, it gives CASSLAGGQPQHF.

This chain connects TRBV27 to TRBJ2-7; 11 nucleotides agree with TRBD2. In germline, CDR1 is MNHEY, CDR2 SMNVEV (reference sequence). J was trimmed by 0 bases and V by 6 bases; bases with no gene match: 13. This CDR3 is built from 18 residues. The CDR3 reads CASSSGTSGFPYSYEQYF. The CDR3, as DNA: TGTGCCAGCAGCAGCGGGACTAGCGGATTTCCTTACTCCTACGAGCAGTACTTC.

This chain links TRBV30 with TRBJ2-7, with 10 bases matching TRBD1. Germline assignment: CDR1 GTSNPN and CDR2 SVGIG (reference sequence). The CDR3 is 16 residues long. The V segment lost 3 bases and the J segment 3 bases; nucleotides outside the gene matches: 11. CDR3: CAWRDRGTFLVYEQYF. In nucleotides, the CDR3 is TGTGCCTGGAGGGACAGGGGGACATTTTTGGTCTACGAGCAGTACTTC.

The gene calls are TRBV27 and TRBJ2-3, with 10 bases matching TRBD2. CDR1 and CDR2 (germline): MNHEY, SMNVEV (reference sequence). With 3 bases clipped from V and 5 bases from J, the junction kept 8 bases outside the gene matches. The CDR3 is 16 amino acids. This CDR3 reads CASSFSSGSYEDTQYF. The DNA of the CDR3 is TGTGCCAGCAGTTTTTCTAGCGGGAGCTACGAAGATACGCAGTATTTT.

The CDR3 DNA sequence: TGTGCCAGTAGCAATTCCGGGACAGGAAACACTGAAGCTTTCTTT. This codes for CASSNSGTGNTEAFF. The rearrangement joins TRBV19 to TRBJ1-1; 8 positions match TRBD1. Germline CDR1 reads LNHDA; CDR2 reads SQIVND (reference sequence). This CDR3 region has 15 residues. V shed 6 bases, J shed 2 bases, and the junction held 8 bases outside the gene matches.

This clone was seen a few times. V gene TRBV5-6 combines with J gene TRBJ1-1; maybe TRBD1 (5 bases). The length of the CDR3 is 19 residues. Germline lookup yields CDR1 SGHDT and CDR2 YYEEEE. Trimming took off 7 bases at V and 3 bases at J, with 31 bases between the two ends. The CDR3 region has the DNA TGTGCCAGCCTAGGATCCTCTAGAAAGGGGAGGATGGTCGACACTGAAGCTTTCTTT. This gives the protein CASLGSSRKGRMVDTEAFF.

The gene calls are TRBV27 and TRBJ1-5; 7 nucleotides match TRBD1. CDR1 is MNHEY, CDR2 SMNVEV, per germline (reference sequence). The CDR3 consists of 14 residues. V shed 4 bases, J shed 3 bases, and the junction held 3 bases outside the gene matches. CDR3 protein: CASSSQGPNQPQHF. The CDR3 bases are TGTGCCAGCAGTTCACAGGGGCCCAATCAGCCCCAGCATTTT.

CDR3 amino acids: CASSRGQYNEKLFF. CDR3 DNA sequence: TGCGCCAGCAGCCGGGGACAGTATAATGAAAAACTGTTTTTT. The chain combines TRBV5-1 with TRBJ1-4; 7 bases are a match to TRBD1. Unmatched junction bases numbered 4, after V lost 4 bases and J lost 4 bases. Germline-derived CDR1 and CDR2 are SGHRS and YFSETQ. This CDR3 region has 14 residues. Variable domain in full (rest from reference TRBV5-1 and TRBJ1-4): KAGVTQTPRYLIKTRGQQVTLSCSPISGHRSVSWYQQTPGQGLQFLFEYFSETQRNKGNFPGRFSGRQFSNSRSEMNVSTLELGDSALYLCASSRGQYNEKLFFGSGTQLSVL.

The chain employs TRBV27 and TRBJ2-5, with unresolved D. The V end lost 4 bases, the J end lost 1 base, and 7 bases lay between the germline ends. Germline CDR1 reads MNHEY; CDR2 reads SMNVEV (reference sequence). The CDR3 covers 13 residues. CDR3 in DNA: TGTGCCAGCAGTTACCAACTCCAAGAGACCCAGTACTTC. Its protein product is CASSYQLQETQYF.

A remark on this clone: Germline is not matched at one junction end, which may reflect a read error. The chain combines TRBV15 with TRBJ2-4, with D possibly TRBD2 on 5 matching bases. Germline lookup yields CDR1 LNHNV and CDR2 YYDKDF (reference sequence). The CDR3 has 16 residues. In nucleotides, the CDR3 is TGTGCCACCAGCAGAGTAAACTTTCTAGCCAAAAACAGTCAGTACTTC. This encodes CATSRVNFLAKNSQYF.

The chain is built from TRBV6-6 and TRBJ1-2, with a weak D call TRBD1 (5 bases). Trimming took off 2 bases at V and 4 bases at J, with 14 bases between the two ends. The germline CDR1 and CDR2 sequences are MNHNY and SVGAGI (reference sequence). There are 15 residues in the CDR3. Here the CDR3 DNA reads TGTGCCAGCAGTTACGCCCAGGGTTTGAGCTATGGCTACACCTTC. This encodes CASSYAQGLSYGYTF.

This clone was seen a handful of times. The chain links TRBV19 to TRBJ1-5, with D maybe TRBD1 (6 bases). Germline assignment: CDR1 LNHDA and CDR2 SQIVND (reference sequence). The CDR3 contains 15 residues. Between the trimmed V and J ends, which lost 5 bases and 1 base, there was a span of 12 bases. Written as DNA, the CDR3 is TGTGCCAGTAGTCGACAGGCCATAAGCAATCAGCCCCAGCATTTT. This gives the protein CASSRQAISNQPQHF.

This clone was picked up a small number of times. This chain links TRBV5-1 with TRBJ2-1; TRBD2 aligns across 7 bases. Germline values: CDR1 SGHRS, CDR2 YFSETQ. The CDR3 has 15 residues. With 4 bases clipped from V and 1 base from J, the junction kept 5 bases outside the gene matches. CDR3 sequence reads: CASSQSGTSYNEQFF. The CDR3, as DNA: TGCGCCAGCAGCCAGAGCGGGACGTCCTACAATGAGCAGTTCTTC.

This clone was observed a handful of times. The chain is built from TRBV7-9 and TRBJ2-3; the D gene is possibly TRBD1 (6 bases). Germline V gives CDR1 SEHNR, CDR2 FQNEAQ (reference sequence). Deletions cut 8 bases from V and 2 bases from J, with 14 bases between. The CDR3 has 14 residues. CDR3: CASEARTVTDTQYF. The DNA for the CDR3 is TGTGCCAGCGAAGCCAGGACAGTCACAGATACGCAGTATTTT.

The V gene is TRBV28, the J gene TRBJ1-6; perhaps TRBD1 as D (5 bases). V lost 1 base to trimming and J lost 3 bases, with 19 bases between them. Per the germline V gene, CDR1 is MDHEN and CDR2 is SYDVKM. The CDR3 is made up of 19 amino acids. The CDR3 coding sequence is TGTGCCAGCAGTTTATACGGGGGTTTCGCGGACCTCTATAATTCACCCCTCCACTTT. It translates to CASSLYGGFADLYNSPLHF.

V gene TRBV28 combines with J gene TRBJ2-5; tentative D call: TRBD2 (6 bases). The germline V and J ends were trimmed by 6 bases and 1 base, with 21 bases remaining between them. The CDR3 covers 17 residues. Germline V gene sequence: CDR1 MDHEN, CDR2 SYDVKM. The CDR3 nucleotides are TGTGCCAGCAGCCCGGGACTCTCGGCACAACTCCAAGAGACCCAGTACTTC. Amino acids: CASSPGLSAQLQETQYF. Drawing the rest from reference TRBV28 and TRBJ2-5, the complete variable domain is DVKVTQSSRYLVKRTGEKVFLECVQDMDHENMFWYRQDPGLGLRLIYFSYDVKMKEKGDIPEGYSVSREKKERFSLILESASTNQTSMYLCASSPGLSAQLQETQYFGPGTRLLVL.

V gene TRBV7-3 combines with J gene TRBJ2-1; D unresolved. Trimming took off 1 base at V and 7 bases at J, with 11 bases between the two ends. CDR1 and CDR2 from the germline V gene are SGHTA and FQGTGA. This CDR3 has 14 amino acids. CDR3 DNA sequence: TGTGCCAGCAGCTTAAACGGCGGTGTTAATGAGCAGTTCTTC. The encoded protein is CASSLNGGVNEQFF. Looking up the rest from reference TRBV7-3 and TRBJ2-1 gives the full variable domain: GAGVSQTPSNKVTEKGKYVELRCDPISGHTALYWYRQSLGQGPEFLIYFQGTGAADDSGLPNDRFFAVRPEGSVSTLKIQRTERGDSAVYLCASSLNGGVNEQFFGPGTRLTVL.

On this clone itself: At one boundary the junction diverges from the germline segment, which might be a read error. The chain is built from TRBV6-6 and TRBJ2-7; the D gene is possibly TRBD2 (6 bases). The CDR3 extends over 11 amino acids. The germline CDR1 and CDR2 sequences are MNHNY and SVGAGI (reference sequence). This CDR3 reads CASRGGDQWNF. Here the CDR3 DNA reads TGTGCCAGCAGGGGCGGGGACCAATGGAATTTC.

V and J are TRBV27 and TRBJ2-2; 12 bases fit TRBD2. Germline V gene lookup returns CDR1 MNHEY and CDR2 SMNVEV (reference sequence). The CDR3 is 19 residues long. J was trimmed by 4 bases and V by 6 bases; bases with no gene match: 15. The DNA of the CDR3 is TGTGCCAGCAGCCCTATAATGACTAGCGGGAGAGGGAGCACCGGGGAGCTGTTTTTT. This gives the protein CASSPIMTSGRGSTGELFF.